This T cell receptor (beta chain) was identified during a study of blood T cell repertoires in COVID-19. Study in general: PBMCs, B-cell-depleted T cells, or T cells provided the cDNA or gDNA that made up the material.

The CDR3 is 13 residues long. V was cut by 0 bases and J by 5 bases, with 9 bases left in between. Per the germline V gene, CDR1 is SGDLS and CDR2 is YYNGEE. Everyone who took part was roughly 18 to 89 years old, and they came from about two dozen US areas. Original analysis: Cell counts per sample came from amplifying reference gene primers. The repertoire was sequenced with immunoSEQ multiplex PCR; TCRdb's copy has only in-frame clones and lacks some. The V and J calls and clone size are taken from that table; D and trimming were inferred from the DNA. Of some 250,000 clones in the sample, more than 75% were seen once. This clone has just one count.

The sample was PBMCs or T cells enriched from blood (not recorded which). The source of this sequence is a woman between 40 and 50 years old with acute COVID-19. The chain carries TRBV9 and TRBJ2-7; D is unresolved. The CDR3 nucleotides are TGTGCCAGCAGCGTAGCAGTAATCGACGAGCAGTACTTC. As protein: CASSVAVIDEQYF.